The 5 T cell receptor beta chains listed next were all sequenced from one sample in a study of blood T cell repertoires in COVID-19. Method: immunoSEQ multiplex PCR; TCRdb's copy keeps in-frame clones and lacks some. The sample shows just under 150,000 clones, more than 75% of them seen only once. Sequenced input: peripheral blood. Source of these receptors: a man in his fifties who had recovered from COVID-19.

The V and J genes are TRBV2 and TRBJ2-7; a possible D gene is TRBD1 (5 bases). The V end was cut by 6 bases, the J end by 3 bases, with 15 bases between. Germline V gives CDR1 SNHLY, CDR2 FYNNEI. This CDR3 region has 14 residues. CDR3 in amino acids: CASSSARGNYEQYF. CDR3 bases: TGTGCCAGCAGCTCCGCAAGGGGCAACTACGAGCAGTACTTC.

The chain carries TRBV10-3 and TRBJ1-4, with D possibly TRBD1 on 5 matching bases. The V and J ends lost 6 bases and 1 base respectively, with 6 bases between them. This CDR3 comprises 13 residues. The germline CDR1 and CDR2 sequences are ENHRY and SYGVKD. The CDR3 DNA reads TGTGCCATCAGCGGGGGAACTAATGAAAAACTGTTTTTT. It encodes CAISGGTNEKLFF.

This chain uses TRBV2 with TRBJ2-3; TRBD2 matches at 8 bases. Trimming removed 11 bases from V and 4 bases from J; junction bases left unmatched: 14. Looked up from germline, CDR1 is SNHLY and CDR2 is FYNNEI. CDR3 length: 15 amino acids. The CDR3 protein is CAWGGAGGAPDTQYF. The CDR3 DNA reads TGTGCCTGGGGGGGGGCCGGGGGGGCCCCAGATACGCAGTATTTT. The full variable domain, in which reference TRBV2 and TRBJ2-3 provide the parts outside the CDR3, is EPEVTQTPSHQVTQMGQEVILRCVPISNHLYFYWYRQILGQKVEFLVSFYNNEISEKSEIFDDQFSVERPDGSNFTLKIRSTKLEDSAMYFCAWGGAGGAPDTQYFGPGTRLTVL.

CDR3 nucleotide sequence: TGTGCCAGCAGCTTAATTCCAGCACCGGGAGTAGAGCAGTACTTC. This codes for CASSLIPAPGVEQYF. This sequence joins TRBV7-2 and TRBJ2-7; a weak D match, TRBD2 (6 bases). Germline values: CDR1 SGHTA, CDR2 FQGNSA. CDR3 length: 15 amino acids. Trimming pared 2 bases from V and 7 bases from J, leaving 18 bases between.

The V call is TRBV6-2 or TRBV6-3, the J call TRBJ1-6; D perhaps matches TRBD1 (6 bases). The CDR3 loop spans 15 amino acids. CDR1 and CDR2 (germline): MNHEY, SVGEGT. The V end was cut by 0 bases, the J end by 5 bases, with 8 bases between. The CDR3 DNA follows: TGTGCCAGCAGTTACTCGGACAGAAATAATTCACCCCTCCACTTT. The encoded protein is CASSYSDRNNSPLHF.